This T cell receptor beta chain came from a study of T cells in women clearing cervical HPV infection. Broader study findings: CIN3+ cases had significantly higher TCR richness than controls; evenness did not differ.

V lost 3 bases and J lost 0; bases outside the gene matches: 11. This CDR3 comprises 20 residues. CDR1 is LGHNA and CDR2 is YNFKEQ in the germline V gene. Prevalent HPV16 infections were excluded; only incident single HPV16 infections included. As for this clone: The antigen remains unidentified. The read terminates 3 residues ahead of where the CDR3 ends, so the germline J gene completes it.

Assay used: immunoSEQ multiplex PCR; TCRdb lists only in-frame clones, some missing. In all, the sample yields roughly 28,000 clones. The chain is built from TRBV4-2 and TRBJ2-1; 13 bases are a match to TRBD2. The clonotype comes from a woman between 18 and 70 years old with a cervical HPV16 infection that either progressed to CIN3+ or cleared (not recorded which). Material for sequencing was blood buffy coat. The CDR3 bases that were read are TGTGCCAGCAGCCAGACACCGGGACTAGCGGGATGGGGCTCCTACAATGAG. Its protein is CASSQTPGLAGWGSYNE. The complete CDR3 sequence is CASSQTPGLAGWGSYNEQFF.